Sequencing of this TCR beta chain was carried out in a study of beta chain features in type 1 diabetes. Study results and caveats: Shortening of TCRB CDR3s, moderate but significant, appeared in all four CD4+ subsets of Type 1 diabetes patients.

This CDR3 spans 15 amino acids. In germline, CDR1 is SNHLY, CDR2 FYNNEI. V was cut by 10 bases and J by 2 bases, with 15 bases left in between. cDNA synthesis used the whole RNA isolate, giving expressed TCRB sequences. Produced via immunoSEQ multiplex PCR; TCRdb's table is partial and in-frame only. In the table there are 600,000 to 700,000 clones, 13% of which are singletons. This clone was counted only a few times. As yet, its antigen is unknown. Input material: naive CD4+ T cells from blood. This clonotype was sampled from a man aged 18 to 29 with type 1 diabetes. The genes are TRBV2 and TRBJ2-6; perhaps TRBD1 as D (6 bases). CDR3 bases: TGTGCCAAGACGCCAGGGGTCCCTGGGGCCAACGTCCTGACTTTC. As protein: CAKTPGVPGANVLTF.